This entry lists 5 T cell receptor beta chains sequenced from one sample in a study of T cells in Graves' hyperthyroidism and ophthalmopathy. TCR beta CDR3 sequences were amplified from RNA transcripts. First-round RT-PCR targeting the TCR CDR3 was performed with the HTBI primer set. TCRdb re-called the multiplex PCR reads through MiXCR, storing one row per CDR3 protein. There are about 600,000 distinct CDR3 sequences in the sample; roughly 15% occur only once, and less than 3.5% lies in the top ten. The source material was blood. Receptors were obtained from a woman aged 40 to 50 with Graves' ophthalmopathy.

At least ten counts were recorded for this clonotype. The rearrangement links TRBV2 to TRBJ2-5; TRBD1 aligns across 8 bases. Germline V gene data show CDR1 as SNHLY and CDR2 as FYNNEI. J was trimmed by 4 bases and V by 5 bases; bases with no gene match: 9. CDR3 length equals 15 residues. CDR3 region: CASSLQGAKSETQYF. The CDR3, as DNA: TGTGCCAGCAGTCTTCAGGGGGCTAAGTCAGAGACCCAGTACTTC.

The rearrangement uses TRBV19 and TRBJ1-2, with no clear D. V shed 8 bases and J shed 7 bases, with 20 bases lying between them. CDR1 LNHDA and CDR2 SQIVND come from the germline V gene (reference sequence). This CDR3 contains 14 residues. The CDR3 DNA follows: TGTGCCAGTCGCCGCTCGGGAGGCGCCTCTGGCTACACCTTC. Its translation is CASRRSGGASGYTF.

This clonotype was seen ten or more times. The rearrangement joins TRBV29-1 to TRBJ2-7, with 9 nucleotides matching TRBD1. Germline CDR1 and CDR2: SQVTM and ANQGSEA. The ends lost 7 bases at V and 4 bases at J; junction bases unmatched: 5. This CDR3 has 12 amino acids. The CDR3 is CSARQGGYEQYF. As DNA, the CDR3 is TGCAGCGCCCGACAGGGGGGGTACGAGCAGTACTTC.

This clonotype came up many times. The V gene is TRBV11-3, the J gene TRBJ2-3, with 9 bases aligning to TRBD2. The J segment lost 2 bases and the V segment lost 1 base, leaving 10 bases of the junction unmatched. The CDR3 is made up of 18 amino acids. Germline V CDR1 and CDR2: SGHNT, YENEEA. CDR3 protein: CASSLGTSEGTATDTQYF. Written as DNA, the CDR3 is TGTGCCAGCAGCTTAGGGACTAGCGAGGGGACCGCCACAGATACGCAGTATTTT.

This clonotype showed up just a few times. This chain links TRBV7-9 with TRBJ1-1; maybe TRBD1 (5 bases). Germline V gives CDR1 SEHNR, CDR2 FQNEAQ (reference sequence). The CDR3 has 13 residues. Between the trimmed V and J ends, which lost 1 base and 7 bases, there was a span of 10 bases. Here the CDR3 reads CASSLDWGDEAFF. For the CDR3, the DNA is TGTGCCAGCAGCTTAGATTGGGGGGATGAAGCTTTCTTT.